This T cell receptor (beta chain) came from a study of identical twins. Findings and limits, study-wide: These conclusions were based on statistical analysis (cross-sectional, not following the same donors). Fewer insertions characterized abundant cord blood beta clonotypes, whereas memory repertoires showed none.

This clonotype was picked up a small number of times. Its antigen is unidentified. Germline values: CDR1 SNHLY, CDR2 FYNNEI. This CDR3 comprises 17 residues. Trimming removed 2 bases from V and 0 bases from J, with 14 bases in between. From the 5' RACE reads, TCRdb called clonotypes with MiXCR, one entry per CDR3 protein. The sample lists approximately 890,000 distinct CDR3 sequences, approximately 13% occurring once. These data also featured in a second study, about yellow fever vaccine responses in identical twins.

This clonotype was obtained from a woman between 18 and 29 years old in good health. Sequenced sample: PBMCs. V and J are TRBV2 and TRBJ2-1; D possibly corresponds to TRBD1 (5 bases). The CDR3 loop reads CASSEKATVSSYNEQFF. The CDR3 nucleotides read TGTGCCAGCAGTGAAAAGGCGACAGTAAGCTCCTACAATGAGCAGTTCTTC.